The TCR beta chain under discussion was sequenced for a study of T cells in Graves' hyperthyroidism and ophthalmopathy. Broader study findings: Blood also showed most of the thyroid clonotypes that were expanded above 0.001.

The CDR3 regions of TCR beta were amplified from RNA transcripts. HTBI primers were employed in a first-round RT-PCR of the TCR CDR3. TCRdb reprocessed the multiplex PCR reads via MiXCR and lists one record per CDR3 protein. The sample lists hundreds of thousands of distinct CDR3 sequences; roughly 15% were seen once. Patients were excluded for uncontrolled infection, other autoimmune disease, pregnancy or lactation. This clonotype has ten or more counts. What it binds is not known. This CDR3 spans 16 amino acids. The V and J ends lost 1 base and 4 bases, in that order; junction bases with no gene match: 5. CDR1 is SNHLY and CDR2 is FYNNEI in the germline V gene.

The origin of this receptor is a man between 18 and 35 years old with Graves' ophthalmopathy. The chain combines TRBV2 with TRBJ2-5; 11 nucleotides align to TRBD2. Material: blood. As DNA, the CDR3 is TGTGCCAGCAGTGAAGAGGTAGCGGGGGGGCTAGAGACCCAGTACTTC. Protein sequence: CASSEEVAGGLETQYF.